A selection of T cell receptor beta chains follows, all from one sample in a study of blood T cell repertoires in COVID-19. The repertoire was sequenced with immunoSEQ multiplex PCR; TCRdb's copy has only in-frame clones and lacks some. Of about 260,000 clones listed, about 90% are singletons. Sequences were obtained from peripheral blood. The receptor set was obtained from a woman aged 25 to 39 with COVID-19, enrolled during active disease. Both conserved end residues are part of each CDR3. Fields, in order: J gene, V gene, D gene, clone size, CDR3 protein, CDR3 DNA. The D gene is left open where the match is weak. Clone size, where shown, is once, few, many, or a class for clones that have expanded.

J gene: TRBJ2-7; V gene: TRBV24-1; D gene: NA; clone size: NA; CDR3 protein: CATSVRNGEQYF; CDR3 DNA: TGTGCCACCAGTGTTCGGAACGGGGAGCAGTACTTC
J gene: TRBJ2-1; V gene: TRBV15; D gene: NA; clone size: NA; CDR3 protein: CATRSPGVNEQFF; CDR3 DNA: TGTGCCACCCGGTCCCCAGGGGTCAATGAGCAGTTCTTC
J gene: TRBJ2-7; V gene: TRBV30; D gene: NA; clone size: NA; CDR3 protein: CAWSVGLTQGEQYF; CDR3 DNA: TGTGCCTGGAGTGTGGGCCTAACCCAGGGCGAGCAGTACTTC
J gene: TRBJ1-1; V gene: TRBV7-8; D gene: NA; clone size: NA; CDR3 protein: CASSTGGNTEAFF; CDR3 DNA: TGTGCCAGCAGCACGGGGGGGAACACTGAAGCTTTCTTT
J gene: TRBJ1-2; V gene: TRBV27; D gene: NA; clone size: NA; CDR3 protein: CASSLSAGNGYTF; CDR3 DNA: TGTGCCAGCAGTTTATCTGCAGGGAATGGCTACACCTTC
J gene: TRBJ2-1; V gene: TRBV27; D gene: TRBD2; clone size: NA; CDR3 protein: CASSIIAGGIYNEQFF; CDR3 DNA: TGTGCCAGCAGCATCATAGCGGGAGGGATCTACAATGAGCAGTTCTTC
J gene: TRBJ2-1; V gene: TRBV6-4; D gene: NA; clone size: NA; CDR3 protein: CASSHGPANEQFF; CDR3 DNA: TGTGCCAGCAGCCACGGTCCAGCGAATGAGCAGTTCTTC
J gene: TRBJ2-7; V gene: TRBV24-1; D gene: NA; clone size: NA; CDR3 protein: CATSDWRTNYEQYF; CDR3 DNA: TGTGCCACCAGTGATTGGCGGACTAACTACGAGCAGTACTTC
J gene: TRBJ2-7; V gene: TRBV29-1; D gene: TRBD1; clone size: few; CDR3 protein: CSATGQDTYEQYF; CDR3 DNA: TGCAGCGCCACGGGACAGGATACCTACGAGCAGTACTTC
J gene: TRBJ1-4; V gene: TRBV15; D gene: NA; clone size: NA; CDR3 protein: CATSRAASTVTRSRGGLFF; CDR3 DNA: TGTGCCACCAGCAGAGCTGCCTCGACAGTGACTCGCTCTCGGGGGGGTCTGTTTTTT
J gene: TRBJ2-7; V gene: TRBV28; D gene: NA; clone size: NA; CDR3 protein: CASSADRSYEQYF; CDR3 DNA: TGTGCCAGCAGCGCCGACAGGTCCTACGAGCAGTACTTC
J gene: TRBJ1-2; V gene: TRBV19; D gene: TRBD1; clone size: NA; CDR3 protein: CASSTGTGSNYGYTF; CDR3 DNA: TGTGCCAGTAGTACAGGGACAGGGAGCAACTATGGCTACACCTTC
J gene: TRBJ2-1; V gene: TRBV5-4; D gene: TRBD2; clone size: once; CDR3 protein: CASSLDPSGRSGEQFF; CDR3 DNA: TGTGCCAGCAGCTTGGACCCTAGCGGGAGGAGCGGTGAGCAGTTCTTC
J gene: TRBJ1-6; V gene: TRBV7-9; D gene: NA; clone size: NA; CDR3 protein: CASSLTGYTALHF; CDR3 DNA: TGTGCCAGCAGCTTGACGGGGTATACGGCCCTCCACTTT
J gene: TRBJ2-3; V gene: TRBV10-3; D gene: TRBD2; clone size: NA; CDR3 protein: CAIMGSAGGLDTQYF; CDR3 DNA: TGTGCCATCATGGGTTCCGCGGGAGGCCTAGATACGCAGTATTTT
J gene: TRBJ1-1; V gene: TRBV28; D gene: TRBD1; clone size: NA; CDR3 protein: CASSLLHRGSPEAFF; CDR3 DNA: TGTGCCAGCAGTTTATTGCACAGGGGCTCCCCCGAAGCTTTCTTT
J gene: TRBJ1-2; V gene: TRBV7-8; D gene: NA; clone size: NA; CDR3 protein: CASSLGYQIYGYTF; CDR3 DNA: TGTGCCAGCAGCTTAGGGTATCAGATCTATGGCTACACCTTC
J gene: TRBJ1-6; V gene: TRBV14; D gene: TRBD1; clone size: NA; CDR3 protein: CASSLGQSNSPLHF; CDR3 DNA: TGTGCCAGCAGCCTGGGACAGTCTAATTCACCCCTCCACTTT
J gene: TRBJ2-1; V gene: TRBV19; D gene: TRBD2; clone size: NA; CDR3 protein: CASSIPAGGQGEQFF; CDR3 DNA: TGTGCCAGTAGCATTCCGGCGGGAGGGCAGGGGGAGCAGTTCTTC
J gene: TRBJ2-1; V gene: TRBV6-5; D gene: TRBD2; clone size: NA; CDR3 protein: CASSLSGLAQYGEQFF; CDR3 DNA: TGTGCCAGCAGTTTGTCGGGACTAGCGCAGTACGGTGAGCAGTTCTTC
J gene: TRBJ2-7; V gene: TRBV28; D gene: NA; clone size: NA; CDR3 protein: CASPPRGSESYEQYF; CDR3 DNA: TGTGCCAGCCCCCCGCGAGGCTCAGAGAGCTACGAGCAGTACTTC
J gene: TRBJ2-5; V gene: TRBV28; D gene: TRBD2; clone size: NA; CDR3 protein: CASSLGREGWETQYF; CDR3 DNA: TGTGCCAGCAGTTTAGGGCGGGAGGGGTGGGAGACCCAGTACTTC
J gene: TRBJ1-5; V gene: TRBV19; D gene: NA; clone size: NA; CDR3 protein: CASTAVSNQPQHF; CDR3 DNA: TGTGCCAGTACTGCAGTTAGCAATCAGCCCCAGCATTTT
J gene: TRBJ2-3; V gene: TRBV6-6; D gene: NA; clone size: NA; CDR3 protein: CASSPIPDTQYF; CDR3 DNA: TGTGCCAGCAGTCCTATCCCAGATACGCAGTATTTT
J gene: TRBJ1-5; V gene: TRBV7-8; D gene: NA; clone size: NA; CDR3 protein: CASSLSGQSNQPQHF; CDR3 DNA: TGTGCCAGCAGCTTAAGTGGACAGAGCAATCAGCCCCAGCATTTT
J gene: TRBJ2-7; V gene: TRBV27; D gene: NA; clone size: once; CDR3 protein: CASSSGTPYREQYF; CDR3 DNA: TGTGCCAGCAGTTCCGGGACACCGTATAGAGAGCAGTACTTC
J gene: TRBJ2-2; V gene: TRBV7-9; D gene: TRBD2; clone size: NA; CDR3 protein: CASSLAGSGRPGELFF; CDR3 DNA: TGTGCCAGCAGCTTGGCGGGTAGCGGGAGGCCCGGGGAGCTGTTTTTT
J gene: TRBJ1-1; V gene: TRBV30; D gene: NA; clone size: NA; CDR3 protein: CAWSIGRNTEAFF; CDR3 DNA: TGTGCCTGGAGTATAGGGAGGAACACTGAAGCTTTCTTT
J gene: TRBJ1-1; V gene: TRBV29-1; D gene: NA; clone size: once; CDR3 protein: CSVRRAANTEAFF; CDR3 DNA: TGCAGCGTTCGGCGGGCCGCGAACACTGAAGCTTTCTTT
J gene: TRBJ1-5; V gene: TRBV10-3; D gene: TRBD1; clone size: NA; CDR3 protein: CAISDIRDRGQPQHF; CDR3 DNA: TGTGCCATCAGTGATATCCGGGACAGGGGCCAGCCCCAGCATTTT
J gene: TRBJ2-2; V gene: TRBV5-1; D gene: NA; clone size: NA; CDR3 protein: CASRRDTGELFF; CDR3 DNA: TGCGCCAGCAGGAGGGACACCGGGGAGCTGTTTTTT
J gene: TRBJ2-1; V gene: TRBV7-3; D gene: NA; clone size: once; CDR3 protein: CASSQQTYNEQFF; CDR3 DNA: TGTGCCAGCAGCCAACAGACCTACAATGAGCAGTTCTTC
J gene: TRBJ2-3; V gene: TRBV7-9; D gene: TRBD2; clone size: many; CDR3 protein: CASSLGASGASTDTQYF; CDR3 DNA: TGTGCCAGCAGCTTGGGTGCTAGCGGGGCTAGCACAGATACGCAGTATTTT
J gene: TRBJ1-1; V gene: TRBV7-2; D gene: NA; clone size: NA; CDR3 protein: CASSSGPRGLTEAFF; CDR3 DNA: TGTGCCAGCAGCTCAGGGCCAAGGGGACTCACTGAAGCTTTCTTT
J gene: TRBJ2-7; V gene: TRBV10-3; D gene: TRBD2; clone size: NA; CDR3 protein: CAIRAGTSGRHNEQYF; CDR3 DNA: TGTGCCATCAGGGCCGGGACTAGCGGGAGGCACAACGAGCAGTACTTC
J gene: TRBJ2-3; V gene: TRBV5-1; D gene: NA; clone size: NA; CDR3 protein: CASSPAADTQYF; CDR3 DNA: TGCGCCAGCAGCCCCGCGGCAGATACGCAGTATTTT
J gene: TRBJ2-4; V gene: TRBV7-9; D gene: NA; clone size: NA; CDR3 protein: CASSPGTTKNIQYF; CDR3 DNA: TGTGCCAGCAGTCCCGGGACAACCAAAAACATTCAGTACTTC
J gene: TRBJ2-1; V gene: TRBV24-1; D gene: NA; clone size: few; CDR3 protein: CATSDPRVAEQFF; CDR3 DNA: TGTGCCACCAGTGATCCCAGGGTCGCTGAGCAGTTCTTC
J gene: TRBJ2-5; V gene: TRBV12-5; D gene: TRBD1; clone size: NA; CDR3 protein: CASGLSGGGETQYF; CDR3 DNA: TGTGCTAGTGGTTTGTCAGGGGGCGGAGAGACCCAGTACTTC
J gene: TRBJ2-5; V gene: TRBV27; D gene: NA; clone size: once; CDR3 protein: CASSLIGIPQETQYF; CDR3 DNA: TGTGCCAGCAGTTTAATCGGGATCCCCCAAGAGACCCAGTACTTC
J gene: TRBJ2-1; V gene: TRBV11-2; D gene: NA; clone size: once; CDR3 protein: CASSSRWDLLYNEQFF; CDR3 DNA: TGTGCCAGCAGCTCCCGATGGGACTTGCTTTACAATGAGCAGTTCTTC
J gene: TRBJ2-3; V gene: TRBV5-4; D gene: TRBD2; clone size: NA; CDR3 protein: CASSRAGTSTDTQYF; CDR3 DNA: TGTGCCAGCAGCCGAGCGGGAACTAGCACAGATACGCAGTATTTT
J gene: TRBJ2-1; V gene: TRBV15; D gene: TRBD1; clone size: NA; CDR3 protein: CATSREDRGADEQFF; CDR3 DNA: TGTGCCACCAGCAGAGAGGACAGGGGAGCCGATGAGCAGTTCTTC
J gene: TRBJ1-3; V gene: TRBV28; D gene: NA; clone size: NA; CDR3 protein: CATASLVRGNTIYF; CDR3 DNA: TGTGCCACCGCCTCGTTGGTGAGGGGGAACACCATATATTTT
J gene: TRBJ1-1; V gene: TRBV5-1; D gene: TRBD1; clone size: NA; CDR3 protein: CASSLTGDFEAFF; CDR3 DNA: TGCGCCAGCAGCCTGACAGGGGACTTTGAAGCTTTCTTT
J gene: TRBJ2-5; V gene: TRBV5-4; D gene: NA; clone size: NA; CDR3 protein: CASSGGWRETQYF; CDR3 DNA: TGTGCCAGCAGCGGAGGGTGGCGGGAGACCCAGTACTTC
J gene: TRBJ2-7; V gene: TRBV5-1; D gene: TRBD1; clone size: NA; CDR3 protein: CASSFKTGTYEQYF; CDR3 DNA: TGCGCCAGCAGCTTCAAGACAGGGACCTACGAGCAGTACTTC
J gene: TRBJ2-1; V gene: TRBV2; D gene: TRBD2; clone size: NA; CDR3 protein: CASRGSSYNEQFF; CDR3 DNA: TGTGCCAGCCGCGGGAGCTCCTACAATGAGCAGTTCTTC
J gene: TRBJ2-1; V gene: TRBV5-1; D gene: NA; clone size: NA; CDR3 protein: CASSFRGDEQFF; CDR3 DNA: TGCGCCAGCAGCTTCAGGGGGGATGAGCAGTTCTTC
J gene: TRBJ2-3; V gene: TRBV5-1; D gene: NA; clone size: once; CDR3 protein: CASSPVVREGDTQYF; CDR3 DNA: TGCGCCAGCAGCCCCGTAGTGCGGGAAGGAGATACGCAGTATTTT
J gene: TRBJ1-2; V gene: TRBV28; D gene: NA; clone size: NA; CDR3 protein: CASRPLVSLVAVGYTF; CDR3 DNA: TGTGCCAGCAGGCCTCTTGTCAGTCTGGTCGCCGTAGGCTACACCTTC
J gene: TRBJ1-5; V gene: TRBV7-8; D gene: NA; clone size: NA; CDR3 protein: CASSLGRGVQPQHF; CDR3 DNA: TGTGCCAGCAGCTTAGGGCGGGGGGTTCAGCCCCAGCATTTT
J gene: TRBJ1-6; V gene: TRBV28; D gene: TRBD1; clone size: NA; CDR3 protein: CASSSPGTAVSPLHF; CDR3 DNA: TGTGCCAGCAGTTCCCCCGGGACAGCAGTTTCACCCCTCCACTTT
J gene: TRBJ1-6; V gene: TRBV6-1; D gene: NA; clone size: NA; CDR3 protein: CASRRTVGNSPLHF; CDR3 DNA: TGTGCCAGCAGGCGGACAGTGGGAAATTCACCCCTCCACTTT
J gene: TRBJ1-6; V gene: TRBV5-1; D gene: NA; clone size: NA; CDR3 protein: CASSLAGDDNSPLHF; CDR3 DNA: TGCGCCAGCAGCTTGGCAGGGGACGATAATTCACCCCTCCACTTT